In this sample, the clone carrying this T cell receptor beta chain turned up many times. The sample is drawn from a study of T cells in Graves' hyperthyroidism and ophthalmopathy. Using RNA transcripts as the source, TCR beta CDR3 regions were amplified. First-round RT-PCR targeting the TCR CDR3 was performed with the HTBI primer set. TCRdb re-called the multiplex PCR reads through MiXCR, storing one row per CDR3 protein. The repertoire holds over 500,000 distinct CDR3 sequences, with around 16% as singletons. This CDR3 is built from 20 residues. Germline values: CDR1 MNHEY, CDR2 SVGEGT. V lost 0 bases and J lost 0; bases outside the gene matches: 8.

The chain carries TRBV6-2 or TRBV6-3 and TRBJ2-3; 14 nucleotides match TRBD2. This clonotype originated in a woman aged 30 to 39 with Graves' ophthalmopathy. The sequencing sample was made of blood. The CDR3 DNA reads TGTGCCAGCAGTTACTCGTTCGCGACTAGCGGGAGGGCTAGCACAGATACGCAGTATTTT. It codes for CASSYSFATSGRASTDTQYF.